The T cell receptor beta chain under discussion was sequenced for a study of blood T cells in healthy people across ages. Germline loops: CDR1 DFQATT, CDR2 SNEGSKA (reference sequence). The CDR3 sequence is 15 residues long. With V trimmed by 0 bases and J by 4 bases, 9 bases remained unmatched. The use of a sample-barcoded 5' primer and a J-beta primer mix characterized a second PCR of roughly 6 to 11 cycles. MiXCR was run by TCRdb on the 5' RACE reads, yielding one entry per CDR3 protein. In the table there are around 1.5 million distinct CDR3 sequences, around two fifths of which are singletons. Findings and limits, study-wide: PBMC samples, being unsorted, prevented any conclusive comparison of naive and antigen-experienced cells. CMV status of donors was unknown, possibly confounding expanded clonotype changes. Aged donors had fewer naive CD4+ cells and lower diversity than long-lived donors.

This clonotype turned up a few times. The antigen is unknown. The receptor was isolated from a woman aged 18-30 years in good health. The chain recombines TRBV20-1 with TRBJ2-7; 7 bases map to TRBD2. Sequencing was performed on blood. The CDR3 region is CSAREGKRDPYEQYF. The CDR3 DNA reads as TGCAGTGCTAGAGAGGGGAAGCGGGATCCGTACGAGCAGTACTTC.